The 25 T cell receptor beta chains reported below all come from one sample, sequenced in a study of T cells in localized non-small cell lung cancer (dated by TCRdb to between 2020 and 2021). Library preparation was by the immunoSEQ multiplex PCR assay. Drawn from immuneACCESS, this table holds only the in-frame rearrangements with V and J called that TCRdb kept. Clones are partly lost; checked studies trace under half to an unresolved V gene and leave the rest unexplained. The sample table contains 20,000 to 25,000 clones; only one count was recorded for around 90% of them. The top ten constitute over 20% of the sample. The sequences come from peripheral blood, collected before any cancer treatment. The source is a man aged 35-69 years with stage I squamous cell lung carcinoma.

The CDR3 sequence is CASSDSVLDTHYEQYF. The CDR3 DNA reads TGTGCCAGCAGTGACTCTGTTCTGGACACACACTACGAGCAGTACTTC. The chain combines TRBV6-4 with TRBJ2-7; maybe TRBD1 (5 bases). The V and J ends lost 0 bases and 3 bases respectively, with 15 bases between them. CDR1 and CDR2 from the germline V gene are MRHNA and SNTAGT. The CDR3 runs to 16 residues.

The CDR3 bases are TGTGCCAGCAGCCAGGGGACAGGGCGAGGACTGGGGAATCAGCCCCAGCATTTT. This encodes CASSQGTGRGLGNQPQHF. V is TRBV4-2 and J is TRBJ1-5, with TRBD1 identical over 9 bases. Germline CDR1 is LGHNA and CDR2 is YNFKEQ. V gave up 3 bases and J gave up 4 bases; unmatched junction bases: 13. The CDR3 length is 18 residues.

The V call is TRBV2, the J call TRBJ2-7, with 9 bases that match TRBD2. After removal of 4 bases from V and 2 bases from J, the junction contained 3 bases not matched to a gene. This CDR3 region has 14 residues. Germline CDR1 SNHLY, CDR2 FYNNEI. The CDR3 loop reads CASSVAGGPYEQYF. The CDR3 DNA sequence: TGTGCCAGCAGTGTTGCGGGGGGGCCCTACGAGCAGTACTTC.

J is TRBJ1-1 and V is TRBV27, with TRBD1 matching over 8 bases. The CDR3 has 16 residues. Trimming at V came to 6 bases and at J to 5 bases, leaving 14 bases not matched to a gene. CDR1 and CDR2 (germline): MNHEY, SMNVEV (reference sequence). The DNA of the CDR3 is TGTGCCAGCAGAAGCCTTCTGGCAGGGGGCTGGACTGAAGCTTTCTTT. It codes for CASRSLLAGGWTEAFF.

The J gene is TRBJ1-2, the V gene TRBV5-6; the D is unclear. The CDR3 loop spans 15 amino acids. The V end lost 2 bases, the J end lost 0 bases, and 11 bases lay between the germline ends. Per the germline V gene, CDR1 is SGHDT and CDR2 is YYEEEE. CDR3 protein: CASSFPPEANYGYTF. In DNA form, the CDR3 reads TGTGCCAGCAGCTTCCCCCCAGAAGCTAACTATGGCTACACCTTC.

Note on this clone: This sample includes further DNA sequences coding for the same CDR3. This chain links TRBV11-2 with TRBJ2-1; D remains unclear. The germline V and J ends were trimmed by 0 bases and 7 bases, with 4 bases remaining between them. The CDR3 length is 12 residues. In germline, CDR1 is SGHAT, CDR2 FQNNGV. The CDR3 sequence is CASSLERNEQFF. CDR3 nucleotide sequence: TGTGCCAGCAGCTTAGAGAGGAATGAGCAGTTCTTC. Looking up the rest from reference TRBV11-2 and TRBJ2-1 gives the full variable domain: EAGVAQSPRYKIIEKRQSVAFWCNPISGHATLYWYQQILGQGPKLLIQFQNNGVVDDSQLPKDRFSAERLKGVDSTLKIQPAKLEDSAVYLCASSLERNEQFFGPGTRLTVL.

This chain joins TRBV14 and TRBJ1-1; D is undetermined. Germline V CDR1 and CDR2: SGHDN, FVKESK. The CDR3 totals 13 residues. Trimming stripped 0 bases from V and 6 bases from J, with 8 bases between. The CDR3 sequence: CASSQDSSPEAFF. The CDR3 DNA is TGTGCCAGCAGCCAAGATTCGTCCCCTGAAGCTTTCTTT.

V gene TRBV30 combines with J gene TRBJ1-1; D remains ambiguous. V was clipped by 1 base and J by 4 bases, with 10 bases between them. The germline gives CDR1 GTSNPN, CDR2 SVGIG (reference sequence). The CDR3 runs to 13 residues. The chain's CDR3 is CAWSEAGSTEAFF. CDR3 DNA: TGTGCCTGGAGTGAGGCAGGCAGCACTGAAGCTTTCTTT.

V and J are TRBV6-4 and TRBJ2-7, with D hard to call. This CDR3 has 13 residues. V was clipped by 8 bases and J by 3 bases, with 14 bases between them. CDR1 is MRHNA and CDR2 is SNTAGT in the germline V gene. CDR3 in amino acids: CASERHSHYEQYF. The DNA of the CDR3 is TGTGCCAGCGAACGACACTCTCACTACGAGCAGTACTTC.

The chain uses TRBV14 and TRBJ1-2; no firm D call. The CDR3 is made up of 13 amino acids. Germline V gene lookup returns CDR1 SGHDN and CDR2 FVKESK. The V and J ends lost 6 bases and 4 bases respectively, with 12 bases between them. The CDR3 region has the DNA TGTGCCAGCAGTGATAGACGGAGCTATGGCTACACCTTC. It translates to CASSDRRSYGYTF.

The genes are TRBV5-1 and TRBJ2-1; D remains ambiguous. The V end lost 0 bases, the J end lost 9 bases, and 4 bases lay between the germline ends. In germline, CDR1 is SGHRS, CDR2 YFSETQ. This CDR3 comprises 11 residues. CDR3 bases: TGCGCCAGCAGCTTGGACAGTGAGCAGTTCTTC. It specifies CASSLDSEQFF.

This clone was found once. V gene TRBV18 combines with J gene TRBJ2-6; no reliable D call. Germline CDR1 is KGHSH and CDR2 is LQKENI. With 3 bases removed from V and 1 base from J, the gap between germline ends came to 4 bases. The length of the CDR3 is 14 residues. Here the CDR3 DNA reads TGTGCCAGCTCACCGGGGTCTGGGGCCAACGTCCTGACTTTC. It is translated as CASSPGSGANVLTF.

This clone was seen a handful of times. The chain uses TRBV9 and TRBJ2-3; D is unresolved. CDR3 length: 13 amino acids. Germline lookup yields CDR1 SGDLS and CDR2 YYNGEE. Trimming removed 2 bases from V and 6 bases from J, with 10 bases in between. CDR3 loop: CASSVQRRDTQYF. The CDR3 coding sequence is TGTGCCAGCAGCGTCCAAAGACGGGATACGCAGTATTTT.

A few counts support this clone. The genes are TRBV7-2 and TRBJ2-7; TRBD2 agrees at 10 bases. V was pared by 4 bases and J by 6 bases, with 9 bases of the junction left unmatched. Germline V gives CDR1 SGHTA, CDR2 FQGNSA. This CDR3 spans 15 amino acids. DNA of the CDR3: TGTGCCAGCAGCTCAGTGACTAGCGGGCCCCGCGAGCAGTACTTC. Translating gives CASSSVTSGPREQYF.

The chain links TRBV27 to TRBJ2-6; D remains unclear. V lost 2 bases, J lost 1 base, and 6 bases lay in between. The CDR3 totals 15 residues. Germline V gene lookup returns CDR1 MNHEY and CDR2 SMNVEV (reference sequence). CDR3 protein: CASSLGDSGANVLTF. The CDR3, as DNA: TGTGCCAGCAGTTTAGGAGATTCTGGGGCCAACGTCCTGACTTTC.

The chain links TRBV4-3 to TRBJ1-1, with D possibly being TRBD1 (6 bases). The CDR3 runs 14 residues. Trimming left V 4 bases short and J 8 bases short, with 17 bases between. Germline values: CDR1 LGHNA, CDR2 YSLEER. CDR3 sequence (DNA): TGCGCCAGCAGCCCCAGGGGCCGCTCCCCGGAAGCTTTCTTT. Amino acid sequence: CASSPRGRSPEAFF.

The rearrangement uses TRBV6-5 and TRBJ1-5; D unclear. Germline-derived CDR1 and CDR2 are MNHEY and SVGAGI. CDR3 length equals 13 residues. Trimming stripped 6 bases from V and 4 bases from J, with 10 bases between. The CDR3 nucleotides read TGTGCCAGCAGCCTCACGGCGAATCAGCCCCAGCATTTT. Its translation: CASSLTANQPQHF.

The V gene is TRBV6-1, the J gene TRBJ1-2, with D possibly being TRBD1 (5 bases). Germline V gene data show CDR1 as MNHNS and CDR2 as SASEGT. The CDR3 is made up of 15 amino acids. Between the trimmed V and J ends, which lost 1 base and 0 bases, there was a span of 9 bases. CDR3 sequence: CASSEVGTSNYGYTF. The CDR3 DNA reads as TGTGCCAGCAGTGAAGTCGGGACCTCTAACTATGGCTACACCTTC.

This rearrangement joins TRBV5-1 to TRBJ2-3; D might be TRBD1 (6 bases). The V gene's germline CDR1 is SGHRS and CDR2 YFSETQ. V shed 7 bases and J shed 2 bases, with 14 bases lying between them. The CDR3 runs 14 residues. CDR3 in amino acids: CASGGYHATDTQYF. Written as DNA, the CDR3 is TGCGCCAGCGGGGGCTACCACGCCACAGATACGCAGTATTTT.

The chain has TRBV7-2 and TRBJ1-1; D remains ambiguous. Germline CDR1 is SGHTA and CDR2 is FQGNSA. The CDR3 contains 14 residues. Trimming took 6 bases from V and 6 from J, leaving 17 bases between them. The chain's CDR3 is CASSPAAGWAEAFF. The CDR3 DNA is TGTGCCAGCAGTCCCGCGGCGGGTTGGGCTGAAGCTTTCTTT.

V usage is TRBV30 and J usage is TRBJ2-3; D not certain. Trimming left V 1 base short and J 2 bases short, with 16 bases between. This CDR3 has 16 residues. Germline lookup yields CDR1 GTSNPN and CDR2 SVGIG (reference sequence). CDR3 sequence: CAWSETSALSTDTQYF. The CDR3 DNA follows: TGTGCCTGGAGTGAGACATCGGCCCTTTCCACAGATACGCAGTATTTT.

This clone occurred once. V gene TRBV30 combines with J gene TRBJ1-3; 10 nucleotides line up with TRBD1. CDR3 length: 13 residues. Trimming took 8 bases from V and 4 from J; bases not matched to a gene: 5. Germline assignment: CDR1 GTSNPN and CDR2 SVGIG (reference sequence). The CDR3 region has the DNA TGTGCCGGGGACAGGGGTTTCGGAAACACCATATATTTT. This translates into CAGDRGFGNTIYF.

Only one count was recorded for this clone. V is TRBV4-1 and J is TRBJ2-7, with D perhaps being TRBD1 or TRBD2 (5 bases each). CDR3 length: 13 amino acids. V lost 6 bases and J lost 2, with 11 bases in between. Germline V gene sequence: CDR1 MGHRA, CDR2 YSYEKL. For the CDR3, the DNA is TGCGCCAGCAGGGGGACGGGGACCTACGAGCAGTACTTC. The encoded protein is CASRGTGTYEQYF.

This chain joins TRBV2 and TRBJ2-6; a possible D gene is TRBD1 (6 bases). Per the germline V gene, CDR1 is SNHLY and CDR2 is FYNNEI. The CDR3 runs 17 residues. V lost 7 bases and J lost 0, with 16 bases in between. For the CDR3, the DNA is TGTGCCAGCACCGAGACAGGCAGCCACTCTGGGGCCAACGTCCTGACTTTC. Its translation is CASTETGSHSGANVLTF.

This clone was picked up one time. The V call is TRBV7-9, the J call TRBJ2-7; 10 bases fit TRBD2. The CDR3 is 15 amino acids. V was pared by 5 bases and J by 3 bases, with 7 bases of the junction left unmatched. Germline CDR1 and CDR2: SEHNR and FQNEAQ (reference sequence). Here the CDR3 DNA reads TGTGCCAGCAGCCCACCTACTAGCGGGGACTACGAGCAGTACTTC. Protein: CASSPPTSGDYEQYF. The full variable domain, rest sourced from reference TRBV7-9 and TRBJ2-7, is DTGVSQNPRHKITKRGQNVTFRCDPISEHNRLYWYRQTLGQGPEFLTYFQNEAQLEKSRLLSDRFSAERPKGSFSTLEIQRTEQGDSAMYLCASSPPTSGDYEQYFGPGTRLTVT.